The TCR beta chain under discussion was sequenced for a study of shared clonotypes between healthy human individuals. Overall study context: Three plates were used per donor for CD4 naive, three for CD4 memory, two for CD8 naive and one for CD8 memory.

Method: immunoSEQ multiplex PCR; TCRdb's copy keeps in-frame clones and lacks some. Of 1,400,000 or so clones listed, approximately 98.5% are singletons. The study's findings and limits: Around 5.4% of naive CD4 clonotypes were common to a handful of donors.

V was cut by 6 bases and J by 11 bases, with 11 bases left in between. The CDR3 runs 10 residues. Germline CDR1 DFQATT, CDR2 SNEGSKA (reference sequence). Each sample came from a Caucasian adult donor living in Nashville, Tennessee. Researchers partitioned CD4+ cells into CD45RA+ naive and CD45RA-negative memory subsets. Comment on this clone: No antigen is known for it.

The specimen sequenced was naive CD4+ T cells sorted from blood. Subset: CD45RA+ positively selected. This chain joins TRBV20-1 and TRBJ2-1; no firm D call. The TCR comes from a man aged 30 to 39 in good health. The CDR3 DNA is TGCAGTGCGGTGGGCCCAAAGCAGTTCTTC. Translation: CSAVGPKQFF.